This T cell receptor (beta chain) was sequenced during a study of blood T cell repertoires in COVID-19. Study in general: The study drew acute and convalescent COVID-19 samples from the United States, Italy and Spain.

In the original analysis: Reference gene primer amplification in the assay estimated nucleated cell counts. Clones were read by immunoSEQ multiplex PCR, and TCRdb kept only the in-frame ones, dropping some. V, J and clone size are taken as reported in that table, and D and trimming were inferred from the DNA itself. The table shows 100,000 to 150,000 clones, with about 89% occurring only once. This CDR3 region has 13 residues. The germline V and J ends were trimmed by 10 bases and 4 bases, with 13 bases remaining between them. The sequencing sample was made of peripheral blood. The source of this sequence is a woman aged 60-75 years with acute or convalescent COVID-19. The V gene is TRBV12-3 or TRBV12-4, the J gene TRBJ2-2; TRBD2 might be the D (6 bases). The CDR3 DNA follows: TGTGCCATCGCGCTAGCGCCCACCGGGGAGCTGTTTTTT. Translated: CAIALAPTGELFF.